This T cell receptor (beta chain) was sequenced during a study of blood T cell repertoires in COVID-19. Study-level background: Nucleic acid was either cDNA or gDNA, and it came from T cells, B-cell-depleted T cells, or PBMCs.

V lost 7 bases, J lost 6 bases, and 9 bases lay in between. CDR3 length equals 11 residues. Looked up from germline, CDR1 is LNHDA and CDR2 is SQIVND (reference sequence). This clone was counted once. Clones were read by immunoSEQ multiplex PCR, and TCRdb kept only the in-frame ones, dropping some. This repertoire shows 19,000 or so clones, 83% found once; its top ten account for 5.5% to 8%. This clonotype originated in a human donor in a cohort sampled during active COVID-19. The chain carries TRBV19 and TRBJ1-2; a possible D gene is TRBD1 (5 bases). The sequenced material came from peripheral blood. CDR3 sequence reads: CASTGMDGYTF. CDR3 nucleotide sequence: TGTGCCAGTACAGGGATGGATGGCTACACCTTC.